This record concerns one TCR beta chain sequence. As yet, its antigen is unknown. TCRdb's copy holds only in-frame clones and misses some; the assay was immunoSEQ multiplex PCR. The sample has about 71,000 clones; about nine tenths are singletons. This sample was taken from a study of OX40 agonist ivuxolimab in advanced cancers. General study results and limits: Circulating CD4+ and CD8+ T cells showed clonal expansion by week 6 at 0.1 to 3.0 mg/kg. Fewer expanded clones were found on average in CD4+ than in CD8+ T cells.

Germline V gene sequence: CDR1 LNHDA, CDR2 SQIVND (reference sequence). This CDR3 spans 15 amino acids. Trimming left V 2 bases short and J 3 bases short, with 11 bases between. The clonotype was recovered from an adult with an advanced solid tumor such as melanoma, head and neck, liver or kidney cancer. This specimen consisted of CD4+ or CD8+ T cells sorted from blood, obtained in a trial of the OX40 agonist ivuxolimab. V is TRBV19 and J is TRBJ1-5, with no clear D. CDR3 in DNA: TGTGCCAGTAGTATATTACTGTCCCCCAATCAGCCCCAGCATTTT. This sequence encodes CASSILLSPNQPQHF.